This T cell receptor beta chain was retrieved from a study of vaccination and CD4 T cells after COVID-19. On the study more broadly: The convalescents comprised six males and four females, two of them Hispanic. In the control cultures, a CEFX pool, an HIV-1 Nef pool, or no peptide was supplied.

Sequence data for DNA of cultured CD4+ T cells were generated by the Oncomine TCR Beta short-read assay. TCRdb used MiXCR to reprocess the PCR reads, holding one entry per CDR3 protein. The sample lists 20,000 to 25,000 distinct CDR3 sequences; 46% were seen once. Study results and limitations: Relatively small numbers of convalescent patients were studied, with no early post-infection timepoints included.

The CDR3 length is 13 residues. The V gene's germline CDR1 is MNHNS and CDR2 SASEGT. With 2 bases removed from V and 8 bases from J, the gap between germline ends came to 12 bases. This clonotype appeared a few times. The antigen remains undetermined. The time point was: late sampling 161 to 241 days after vaccination in three convalescent patients. Treatment given: roughly 10-day PBMC culture with coronavirus spike peptide pools or control peptides (ViraFEST assay). Following expansion of antigen-specific T cells with peptide pools, ViraFEST then sequenced TCRs. The sample consisted of CD4+ T cells from blood, cultured in vitro, taken about 7 months after SARS-CoV-2 vaccination. The sequence was collected from a human donor who had recovered from COVID-19. The chain is built from TRBV6-1 and TRBJ1-2; TRBD1 might be the D (6 bases). In DNA, the CDR3 is TGTGCCAGCAGTGAATACGGGGGCGGGGGCTACACCTTC. Protein: CASSEYGGGGYTF.